A selection of T cell receptor beta chains follows, all from one sample in a study of blood T cell repertoires in COVID-19. Only in-frame clones appear in the TCRdb table, and some are missing; sequencing was by immunoSEQ multiplex PCR. The table lists some 300,000 clones, almost 90% of them singletons. The sequenced material came from peripheral blood. The receptors were gathered from a woman between 40 and 55 years old with COVID-19, enrolled during active disease. CDR3s include the opening cysteine and the closing phenylalanine or tryptophan. Fields, in order: V gene, CDR3 protein.

V gene: TRBV4-3; CDR3 protein: CASSQLRGYTEAFF
V gene: TRBV11-1; CDR3 protein: CASSPHRWRAETQYF
V gene: TRBV5-1; CDR3 protein: CASSLAPESTDTQYF
V gene: TRBV30; CDR3 protein: CAWYTGYTEAFF
V gene: TRBV28; CDR3 protein: CASIPGDRRNSPLHF
V gene: TRBV3-1/TRBV3-2; CDR3 protein: CASSTRQGSANEKLFF
V gene: TRBV30; CDR3 protein: CACTRDTGQQYF
V gene: TRBV20-1; CDR3 protein: CSASLRSGSSYEQYF
V gene: TRBV5-6; CDR3 protein: CASRAPGLPYEQYF
V gene: TRBV4-2; CDR3 protein: CASSQELVLYEQYF
V gene: TRBV19; CDR3 protein: CASSAGLQQTQYF
V gene: TRBV2; CDR3 protein: CASTRTGSRNQPQHF
V gene: TRBV5-1; CDR3 protein: CASSPWDRAATNEKLFF
V gene: TRBV4-2; CDR3 protein: CASSRGLAGGRSEQYF
V gene: TRBV18; CDR3 protein: CASSPVAGNEQFF
V gene: TRBV27; CDR3 protein: CASSLSGTGRKAFF
V gene: TRBV7-9; CDR3 protein: CASSSEGGVNTEAFF